A single sample gave rise to the 31 T cell receptor beta chains below, sequenced in a study of T cell responses to AZD1222 COVID-19 vaccine. Repertoires were generated with immunoSEQ multiplex PCR, while TCRdb's copy carries only in-frame clones and drops some. This sample has roughly 100,000 clones, with around 89% found just once. The material was peripheral blood, obtained on day 0 of AZD1222 vaccination. The receptors were gathered from an adult in good health.

The rearrangement uses TRBV14 and TRBJ1-1; 9 positions match TRBD1. With 6 bases clipped from V and 7 bases from J, the junction kept 12 bases outside the gene matches. Germline V gene lookup returns CDR1 SGHDN and CDR2 FVKESK. The CDR3 covers 15 residues. The chain's CDR3 is CASSRNGDRDFEAFF. The CDR3 DNA is TGTGCCAGCAGTAGAAACGGGGACAGGGACTTTGAAGCTTTCTTT.

V usage is TRBV20-1 and J usage is TRBJ1-4; D is unresolved. Germline CDR1 and CDR2: DFQATT and SNEGSKA (reference sequence). Trimming removed 4 bases from V and 4 bases from J, with 4 bases in between. This CDR3 is built from 11 residues. CDR3 amino acids: CSATRNEKLFF. DNA for the CDR3: TGCAGTGCTACCCGTAATGAAAAACTGTTTTTT.

This rearrangement joins TRBV5-5 to TRBJ1-1, with a tentative D call TRBD1 (6 bases). The CDR3 runs 15 residues. CDR1 is SGHKS, CDR2 YYEKEE, per germline (reference sequence). V dropped 4 bases and J dropped 0 bases, with 13 bases sitting between them. CDR3 nucleotides: TGTGCCAGCAGCGCCCAGGGGACCCTGAACACTGAAGCTTTCTTT. It specifies CASSAQGTLNTEAFF.

This sequence joins TRBV27 and TRBJ2-1, with a possible D match to TRBD1 (6 bases). CDR1 is MNHEY, CDR2 SMNVEV, per germline (reference sequence). V lost 3 bases, J lost 12 bases, and 12 bases lay in between. The CDR3 contains 12 residues. CDR3 coding DNA: TGTGCCAGCAGTTTCGAGGGCAGGGGGCAGTTCTTC. It yields the protein CASSFEGRGQFF.

The CDR3 loop reads CAISAQGSTGELFF. The CDR3 region has the DNA TGTGCCATCAGTGCCCAGGGTTCCACCGGGGAGCTGTTTTTT. V is TRBV10-3 and J is TRBJ2-2; a possible D gene is TRBD1 (5 bases). Trimming took off 4 bases at V and 4 bases at J, with 10 bases between the two ends. This CDR3 is built from 14 residues. Germline V gene sequence: CDR1 ENHRY, CDR2 SYGVKD.

V is TRBV19 and J is TRBJ2-2, with 9 nucleotides matching TRBD1. CDR1 is LNHDA, CDR2 SQIVND, per germline (reference sequence). The ends lost 6 bases at V and 6 bases at J; junction bases unmatched: 2. This CDR3 has 13 amino acids. For the CDR3, the DNA is TGTGCCAGTAGCTACAGGGGGCCCGGGGAGCTGTTTTTT. This sequence encodes CASSYRGPGELFF.

The V gene is TRBV28, the J gene TRBJ1-5; 7 nucleotides agree with TRBD1. This CDR3 contains 19 residues. CDR1 and CDR2 (germline): MDHEN, SYDVKM. V lost 5 bases, J lost 8 bases, and 24 bases stayed unmatched. CDR3 region: CASSPRKTPLTGAREPQHF. CDR3 bases: TGTGCCAGCAGTCCACGTAAAACTCCTTTAACAGGGGCGAGGGAGCCCCAGCATTTT.

J is TRBJ2-1 and V is TRBV3-1 (or the pseudogene TRBV3-2); 10 nucleotides line up with TRBD2. After removal of 2 bases from V and 6 bases from J, the junction contained 4 bases not matched to a gene. Per the germline V gene, CDR1 is LGHDT and CDR2 is YNNKEL (reference sequence). The CDR3 runs 15 residues. CDR3 sequence reads: CASSQSLAGGNEQFF. The CDR3 coding sequence is TGTGCCAGCAGCCAATCGTTAGCGGGAGGCAATGAGCAGTTCTTC.

The count of this clone is one. The genes are TRBV21-1 and TRBJ1-2. TRBV21-1 is noted as a pseudogene. CDR3 length: 14 amino acids. The DNA of the CDR3 is TGTGCCAGCAGCAAACGGATCCAGGGAGGGGGCTACACCTTC. Translation gives CASSKRIQGGGYTF.

The chain is built from TRBV11-3 and TRBJ2-3; 14 nucleotides align to TRBD2. The trim removed 5 bases at V and 0 bases at J, leaving 7 bases unmatched. Germline values: CDR1 SGHNT, CDR2 YENEEA. The CDR3 extends over 18 amino acids. The DNA for the CDR3 is TGTGCCAGCAGCCCGGGACTAGCGGGAGCCCTTAGCACAGATACGCAGTATTTT. It translates to CASSPGLAGALSTDTQYF.

The gene calls are TRBV27 and TRBJ2-7; TRBD2 matches at 12 bases. The ends lost 8 bases at V and 4 bases at J; junction bases unmatched: 3. The CDR3 extends over 13 amino acids. Germline assignment: CDR1 MNHEY and CDR2 SMNVEV (reference sequence). In nucleotides, the CDR3 is TGTGCCAGCTCCGGGACTAGCGGGTACGAGCAGTACTTC. This gives the protein CASSGTSGYEQYF.

This clone was seen only once. The chain combines TRBV11-1 with TRBJ2-1; perhaps TRBD1 as D (7 bases). This CDR3 has 16 residues. Between the trimmed V and J ends, which lost 1 base and 7 bases, there was a span of 17 bases. In germline, CDR1 is SGHAT, CDR2 FQDESV (reference sequence). The CDR3 loop is CASSLVQGGIGNEQFF. The DNA for the CDR3 is TGTGCCAGCAGCTTAGTTCAGGGGGGAATCGGAAATGAGCAGTTCTTC.

The V gene is TRBV7-2, the J gene TRBJ1-4; D is ambiguous. Germline V lookup: CDR1 SGHTA, CDR2 FQGNSA. This CDR3 is built from 16 residues. The V and J ends lost 2 bases and 0 bases respectively, with 10 bases between them. In nucleotides, the CDR3 is TGTGCCAGCAGCTTAAGGCCAGGACCAACTAATGAAAAACTGTTTTTT. This translates into CASSLRPGPTNEKLFF.

This clone appeared a single time. The chain combines TRBV27 with TRBJ1-1, with 7 bases that match TRBD1. The length of the CDR3 is 13 residues. CDR1 is MNHEY, CDR2 SMNVEV, per germline (reference sequence). The V segment lost 5 bases and the J segment 4 bases; nucleotides outside the gene matches: 4. CDR3 amino acids: CASSPNRGTEAFF. Here the CDR3 DNA reads TGTGCCAGCAGTCCAAACAGGGGCACTGAAGCTTTCTTT.

The chain recombines TRBV18 with TRBJ1-5, with unresolved D. The CDR3 has 13 amino acids. V lost 5 bases and J 5 bases, leaving 10 bases between the germline ends. The germline V gene has CDR1 KGHSH and CDR2 LQKENI. CDR3 in DNA: TGTGCCAGCTCAAACGAAGCGGATCAGCCCCAGCATTTT. Protein sequence: CASSNEADQPQHF.

The gene calls are TRBV19 and TRBJ1-5, with D uncertain. Germline CDR1 and CDR2: LNHDA and SQIVND (reference sequence). The CDR3 extends over 12 amino acids. With 6 bases removed from V and 1 base from J, the gap between germline ends came to 4 bases. The chain's CDR3 is CASRYSNQPQHF. The DNA of the CDR3 is TGTGCCAGTAGGTACAGCAATCAGCCCCAGCATTTT.

This chain joins TRBV7-9 and TRBJ2-1, with TRBD2 matching over 8 bases. Germline assignment: CDR1 SEHNR and CDR2 FQNEAQ (reference sequence). The trim removed 5 bases at V and 4 bases at J, leaving 7 bases unmatched. CDR3 length equals 15 residues. This CDR3 is CASSDTSGKYNEQFF. CDR3 nucleotides: TGTGCCAGCAGCGATACTAGCGGAAAATACAATGAGCAGTTCTTC. Drawing the rest from reference TRBV7-9 and TRBJ2-1, the complete variable domain is DTGVSQNPRHKITKRGQNVTFRCDPISEHNRLYWYRQTLGQGPEFLTYFQNEAQLEKSRLLSDRFSAERPKGSFSTLEIQRTEQGDSAMYLCASSDTSGKYNEQFFGPGTRLTVL.

V usage is TRBV28 and J usage is TRBJ2-7; D remains ambiguous. The CDR3 totals 10 residues. V shed 10 bases and J shed 4 bases, with 8 bases lying between them. In germline, CDR1 is MDHEN, CDR2 SYDVKM. DNA of the CDR3: TGTGCCATCGTTAAGTACGAGCAGTACTTC. The encoded protein is CAIVKYEQYF.

The DNA of the CDR3 is TGTGCCAGCTCACCAAGGACAGGGGAGAACACTGAAGCTTTCTTT. Its translation is CASSPRTGENTEAFF. The rearrangement joins TRBV18 to TRBJ1-1, with 9 bases fitting TRBD1. This CDR3 is built from 15 residues. Germline CDR1 and CDR2: KGHSH and LQKENI. The J segment lost 1 base and the V segment lost 2 bases, leaving 2 bases of the junction unmatched.

The chain combines TRBV18 with TRBJ1-2, with TRBD1 as a possible D gene (5 bases). CDR1 KGHSH and CDR2 LQKENI come from the germline V gene. The CDR3 has 13 amino acids. Trimming removed 3 bases from V and 8 bases from J, with 13 bases in between. The CDR3 loop reads CASSPDGGKGYTF. In nucleotides, the CDR3 is TGTGCCAGCTCACCCGACGGGGGAAAGGGCTACACCTTC.

The chain has TRBV7-6 and TRBJ2-3, with TRBD2 matching over 7 bases. The CDR3 sequence is 17 residues long. Trimming removed 2 bases from V and 4 bases from J; junction bases left unmatched: 12. CDR1 is SGHVS and CDR2 is FNYEAQ in the germline V gene. In DNA form, the CDR3 reads TGTGCCAGCAGCTTATCGGGGTCGGGGGGTTTCGCAGATACGCAGTATTTT. It translates to CASSLSGSGGFADTQYF.

The chain is built from TRBV29-1 and TRBJ2-7, with 11 bases matching TRBD2. Trimming cost V 2 bases and J 0 bases; bases outside gene matches: 0. The CDR3 sequence is 14 residues long. Germline-derived CDR1 and CDR2 are SQVTM and ANQGSEA. The CDR3 DNA sequence: TGCAGCGTTGAAACTAGCGGGAGCTCCTACGAGCAGTACTTC. Translation: CSVETSGSSYEQYF.

The genes are TRBV28 and TRBJ1-3; unclear D gene. There are 13 residues in the CDR3. V lost 3 bases to trimming and J lost 2 bases, with 5 bases between them. CDR1 and CDR2 (germline): MDHEN, SYDVKM. The CDR3 bases are TGTGCCAGCAGTTTGACGGCTGGAAACACCATATATTTT. It is translated as CASSLTAGNTIYF.

The chain couples TRBV3-1 (or the pseudogene TRBV3-2) to TRBJ2-1, with D tentatively TRBD2 (7 bases). Looked up from germline, CDR1 is LGHDT and CDR2 is YNNKEL (reference sequence). This CDR3 contains 16 residues. The V end lost 3 bases, the J end lost 8 bases, and 20 bases lay between the germline ends. The chain's CDR3 is CASSHGAGAVSDEQFF. In DNA form, the CDR3 reads TGTGCCAGCAGCCACGGGGCGGGGGCCGTTAGCGATGAGCAGTTCTTC.

This clone occurred a few times. The chain links TRBV19 to TRBJ1-4; D remains unclear. V was trimmed by 6 bases and J by 7 bases, leaving 18 bases between them. The CDR3 extends over 15 amino acids. The germline CDR1 and CDR2 sequences are LNHDA and SQIVND (reference sequence). CDR3 sequence (DNA): TGTGCCAGTAGGGGAGGACGGGCTCTGGGTGAAAAACTGTTTTTT. It codes for CASRGGRALGEKLFF.

The V and J genes are TRBV18 and TRBJ1-6; possibly TRBD1 for D (6 bases). The CDR3 runs 15 residues. Germline V gene data show CDR1 as KGHSH and CDR2 as LQKENI. Trimming took off 3 bases at V and 7 bases at J, with 13 bases between the two ends. In DNA form, the CDR3 reads TGTGCCAGCTCACCCGTCCCTGGACAGAATTCACCCCTCCACTTT. Amino acid sequence: CASSPVPGQNSPLHF.

V is TRBV6-5 and J is TRBJ1-2; TRBD1 matches at 9 bases. The V and J ends lost 6 bases and 6 bases, in that order; junction bases with no gene match: 8. The CDR3 runs to 14 residues. Per germline, CDR1 MNHEY and CDR2 SVGAGI. CDR3 protein: CASRYRDRVDGYTF. CDR3 in DNA: TGTGCCAGCAGGTACAGGGACAGGGTCGATGGCTACACCTTC.

V and J are TRBV11-2 and TRBJ1-3; a possible D gene is TRBD1 (5 bases). The CDR3 is 16 residues long. Germline V gives CDR1 SGHAT, CDR2 FQNNGV. Trimming took off 6 bases at V and 6 bases at J, with 21 bases between the two ends. CDR3 residues: CASRNSRGGEENTIYF. CDR3 in DNA: TGTGCCAGCAGAAATTCTCGCGGGGGTGAAGAAAACACCATATATTTT.

V is TRBV30 and J is TRBJ2-5; D remains ambiguous. Germline V gene sequence: CDR1 GTSNPN, CDR2 SVGIG (reference sequence). The V end lost 2 bases, the J end lost 5 bases, and 6 bases lay between the germline ends. The CDR3 extends over 11 amino acids. In nucleotides, the CDR3 is TGTGCCTGGAGTACAAGGGAGACCCAGTACTTC. This encodes CAWSTRETQYF.

The chain employs TRBV24-1 and TRBJ1-2, with D maybe TRBD1 (5 bases). The CDR3 runs 13 residues. V was cut by 4 bases and J by 4 bases, with 9 bases left in between. CDR1 and CDR2 from the germline V gene are KGHDR and SFDVKD. Written as DNA, the CDR3 is TGTGCCACCAGTGACACAGGCTCCTATGGCTACACCTTC. Translation gives CATSDTGSYGYTF.

This clone was counted once. This chain joins TRBV6-2 or TRBV6-3 and TRBJ1-1, with D unresolved. Germline CDR1 reads MNHEY; CDR2 reads SVGEGT. V was pared by 6 bases and J by 4 bases, with 12 bases between. The CDR3 extends over 13 amino acids. In DNA form, the CDR3 reads TGTGCCAGCAGATACGTAATGGGCACTGAAGCTTTCTTT. Protein: CASRYVMGTEAFF.